This TCR beta chain was recorded in a study of shared clonotypes between healthy human individuals. General observations from the study: Few donors restricted represented genetic and exposure-history diversity.

Adult donors, all healthy and HIV-negative, had no recent acute infections or vaccinations. Naive CD45RA+ and memory CD45RA-negative subsets were split from CD4+ cells. Remarks on this clone: What it binds is not known.

The protocol was immunoSEQ multiplex PCR, while the TCRdb copy is restricted to in-frame clones and leaves out a portion. Of 2 million to 2.5 million clones in the sample, more than 90% were seen once. Germline V lookup: CDR1 SGHVS, CDR2 FNYEAQ. The CDR3 totals 17 residues. V lost 1 base to trimming and J lost 2 bases, with 14 bases between them. The TCR originated in a man aged 18-30 years in good health. What was sequenced was naive CD4+ T cells sorted from blood. Sample subset: CD45RA+ positively selected. The chain uses TRBV7-6 and TRBJ1-4; possible D gene TRBD1, 5 bases. CDR3 bases: TGTGCCAGCAGCTTAGAGGTCCAGGGTTGGACTAATGAAAAACTGTTTTTT. Translation gives CASSLEVQGWTNEKLFF. The full variable domain, with the rest looked up from reference TRBV7-6 and TRBJ1-4, is GAGVSQSPRYKVTKRGQDVALRCDPISGHVSLYWYRQALGQGPEFLTYFNYEAQQDKSGLPNDRFSAERPEGSISTLTIQRTEQRDSAMYRCASSLEVQGWTNEKLFFGSGTQLSVL.